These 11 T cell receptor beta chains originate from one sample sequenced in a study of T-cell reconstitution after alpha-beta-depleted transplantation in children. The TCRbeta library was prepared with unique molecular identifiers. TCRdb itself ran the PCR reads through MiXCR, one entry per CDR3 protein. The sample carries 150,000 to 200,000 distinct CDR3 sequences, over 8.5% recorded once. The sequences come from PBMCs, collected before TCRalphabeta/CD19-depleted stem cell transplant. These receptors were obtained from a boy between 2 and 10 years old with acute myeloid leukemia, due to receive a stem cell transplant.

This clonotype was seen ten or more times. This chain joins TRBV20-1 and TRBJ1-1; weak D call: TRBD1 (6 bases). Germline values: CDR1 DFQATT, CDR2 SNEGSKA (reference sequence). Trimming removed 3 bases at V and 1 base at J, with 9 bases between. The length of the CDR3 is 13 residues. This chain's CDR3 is CSARGHWNTEAFF. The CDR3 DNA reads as TGCAGTGCTAGGGGACATTGGAACACTGAAGCTTTCTTT.

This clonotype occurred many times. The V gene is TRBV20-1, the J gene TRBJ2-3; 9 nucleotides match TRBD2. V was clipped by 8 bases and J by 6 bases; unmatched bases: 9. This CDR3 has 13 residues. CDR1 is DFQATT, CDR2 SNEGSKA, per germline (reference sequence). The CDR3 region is CSLFSGSSDTQYF. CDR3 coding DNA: TGCAGTCTCTTTAGCGGGAGTTCGGATACGCAGTATTTT.

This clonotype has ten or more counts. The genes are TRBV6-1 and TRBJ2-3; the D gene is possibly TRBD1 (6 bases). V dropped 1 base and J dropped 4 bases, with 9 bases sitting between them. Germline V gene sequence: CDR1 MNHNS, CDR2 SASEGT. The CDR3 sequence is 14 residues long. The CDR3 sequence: CASSEGKGADTQYF. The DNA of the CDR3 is TGTGCCAGCAGTGAAGGAAAGGGGGCAGATACGCAGTATTTT.

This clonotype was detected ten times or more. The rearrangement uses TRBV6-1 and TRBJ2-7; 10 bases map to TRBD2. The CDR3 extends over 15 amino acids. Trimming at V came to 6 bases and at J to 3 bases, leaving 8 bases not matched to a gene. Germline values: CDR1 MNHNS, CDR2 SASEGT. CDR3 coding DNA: TGTGCCAGCAGCCCCGGACTAGCGGTGGGCTACGAGCAGTACTTC. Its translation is CASSPGLAVGYEQYF.

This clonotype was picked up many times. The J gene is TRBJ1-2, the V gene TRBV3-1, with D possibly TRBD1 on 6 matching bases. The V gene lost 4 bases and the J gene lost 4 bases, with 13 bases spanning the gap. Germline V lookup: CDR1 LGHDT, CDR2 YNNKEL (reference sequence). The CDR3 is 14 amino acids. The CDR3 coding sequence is TGTGCCAGCAGCCCTCTGGCGGACAGCTATGGCTACACCTTC. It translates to CASSPLADSYGYTF.

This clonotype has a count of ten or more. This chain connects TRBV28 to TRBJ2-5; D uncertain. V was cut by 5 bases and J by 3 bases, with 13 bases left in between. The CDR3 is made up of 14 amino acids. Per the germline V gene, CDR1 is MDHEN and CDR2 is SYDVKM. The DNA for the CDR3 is TGTGCCAGCAGTCCAATTGGTGCGGAAGAGACCCAGTACTTC. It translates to CASSPIGAEETQYF.

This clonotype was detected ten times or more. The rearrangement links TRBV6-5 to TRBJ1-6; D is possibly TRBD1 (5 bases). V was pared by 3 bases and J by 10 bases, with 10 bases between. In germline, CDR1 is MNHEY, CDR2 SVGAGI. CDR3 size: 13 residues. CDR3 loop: CASSYAGPSPLHF. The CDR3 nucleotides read TGTGCCAGCAGTTATGCGGGGCCCTCACCCCTCCACTTT.

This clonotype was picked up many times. Here the CDR3 DNA reads TGTGCCAGCAGCTTGGAGCGGGAGATTCCAGATACGCAGTATTTT. It yields the protein CASSLEREIPDTQYF. The chain combines TRBV7-9 with TRBJ2-3; 8 positions match TRBD2. Germline lookup yields CDR1 SEHNR and CDR2 FQNEAQ (reference sequence). This CDR3 comprises 15 residues. V was clipped by 3 bases and J by 4 bases; unmatched bases: 6.

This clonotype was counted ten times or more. The CDR3 loop is CSAKPGQRPNSPLHF. The CDR3 DNA follows: TGCAGTGCTAAACCGGGACAAAGACCTAATTCACCCCTCCACTTT. The chain links TRBV20-1 to TRBJ1-6; D is possibly TRBD1 (6 bases). Trimming shortened V by 4 bases and J by 6 bases, and 16 bases separated the two germline ends. The CDR3 totals 15 residues. CDR1 and CDR2 (germline): DFQATT, SNEGSKA (reference sequence).

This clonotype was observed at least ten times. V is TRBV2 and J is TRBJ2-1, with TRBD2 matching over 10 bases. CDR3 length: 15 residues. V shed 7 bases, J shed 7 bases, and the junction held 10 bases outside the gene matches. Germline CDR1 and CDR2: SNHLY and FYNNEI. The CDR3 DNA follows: TGTGCCAGCATAGTAACTCTAGCGGGAGCTAATGAGCAGTTCTTC. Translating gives CASIVTLAGANEQFF.

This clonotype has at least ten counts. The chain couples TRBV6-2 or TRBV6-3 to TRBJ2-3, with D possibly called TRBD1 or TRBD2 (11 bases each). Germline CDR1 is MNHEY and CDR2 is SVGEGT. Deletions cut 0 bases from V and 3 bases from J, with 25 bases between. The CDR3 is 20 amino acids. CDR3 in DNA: TGTGCCAGCAGTTACTCGAAGGGGACAGGGGGGACTAGCGGAACAGATACGCAGTATTTT. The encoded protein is CASSYSKGTGGTSGTDTQYF.